Shown below are 26 T cell receptor beta chains from a single sample sequenced in a study of response to subunit inactivated influenza vaccine. MiXCR, applied by TCRdb to the RT-PCR reads, yields one record per CDR3 protein. The data show fewer than 550,000 distinct CDR3 sequences, with 25% seen just once and approximately 2% held by the top ten. The sequenced sample was CD4+ T cells sorted from PBMCs, obtained 4 to 6 days after vaccination. The receptors were sampled from a man over 45 who received an inactivated influenza vaccine.

This clonotype was seen a handful of times. V is TRBV20-1 and J is TRBJ2-7; 14 nucleotides line up with TRBD2. The junction had 3 bases not matched to a gene; V was cut back by 0 bases and J by 5 bases. The CDR3 is 15 amino acids. CDR1 and CDR2 from the germline V gene are DFQATT and SNEGSKA (reference sequence). CDR3 loop: CSAREATSGRDEQYF. CDR3 bases: TGCAGTGCTAGAGAAGCGACTAGCGGGAGGGACGAGCAGTACTTC.

The chain employs TRBV10-3 and TRBJ2-1; D not certain. V was cut by 1 base and J by 8 bases, with 9 bases left in between. CDR1 ENHRY and CDR2 SYGVKD come from the germline V gene. This CDR3 has 13 residues. CDR3 nucleotide sequence: TGTGCCATCAGTGAGTTGGTCAAGGATGAGCAGTTCTTC. Its protein product is CAISELVKDEQFF.

The rearrangement joins TRBV25-1 to TRBJ2-5, with TRBD1 matching 8 bases. The CDR3 consists of 15 residues. CDR1 and CDR2 (germline): MGHDK, SYGVNS. V shed 5 bases, J shed 6 bases, and the junction held 11 bases outside the gene matches. The CDR3 DNA reads TGTGCCAGCAGTTCCCCGGGACAGGCGGGAAAGACCCAGTACTTC. It yields the protein CASSSPGQAGKTQYF.

This sequence joins TRBV29-1 and TRBJ2-7, with 9 bases matching TRBD1. V was clipped by 6 bases and J by 4 bases; unmatched bases: 10. This CDR3 region has 14 residues. Germline V gene lookup returns CDR1 SQVTM and CDR2 ANQGSEA. The DNA of the CDR3 is TGCAGCGTAGTCGTCGGGACAGGGAAGTACGAGCAGTACTTC. Translating it yields CSVVVGTGKYEQYF.

This clonotype showed up just a few times. The chain uses TRBV20-1 and TRBJ2-7; the match to TRBD2 covers 8 bases. Germline assignment: CDR1 DFQATT and CDR2 SNEGSKA (reference sequence). This CDR3 is 13 amino acids long. V gave up 3 bases and J gave up 5 bases; unmatched junction bases: 6. The CDR3: CSASRAGEDEQYF. CDR3 sequence (DNA): TGCAGTGCTAGCCGAGCGGGAGAAGACGAGCAGTACTTC.

This clonotype was observed a single time. The chain carries TRBV14 and TRBJ2-3; D is perhaps TRBD2 (6 bases). This CDR3 spans 16 amino acids. In germline, CDR1 is SGHDN, CDR2 FVKESK. Trimming left V 4 bases short and J 5 bases short, with 19 bases between. The chain's CDR3 is CASSLGGSGARDTQYF. The DNA of the CDR3 is TGTGCCAGCAGCCTGGGGGGTAGCGGCGCCCGAGATACGCAGTATTTT.

This clonotype turned up a few times. This chain joins TRBV29-1 and TRBJ2-7, with unresolved D. V was cut by 2 bases and J by 0 bases, with 5 bases left in between. This CDR3 region has 12 residues. Germline V gene data show CDR1 as SQVTM and CDR2 as ANQGSEA. The CDR3 nucleotides read TGCAGCGTTGAACAGAGCTCCTACGAGCAGTACTTC. This translates into CSVEQSSYEQYF.

The rearrangement uses TRBV11-2 and TRBJ2-7, with 8 nucleotides matching TRBD2. This CDR3 has 15 residues. J gave up 6 bases and V 5 bases, and 12 bases lay outside the gene matches. Germline V gene sequence: CDR1 SGHAT, CDR2 FQNNGV. CDR3 sequence: CASSREGGRRLEQYF. CDR3 DNA sequence: TGTGCCAGCAGCCGGGAGGGGGGGAGGCGACTCGAGCAGTACTTC. The full variable domain, its missing parts supplied by reference TRBV11-2 and TRBJ2-7, is EAGVAQSPRYKIIEKRQSVAFWCNPISGHATLYWYQQILGQGPKLLIQFQNNGVVDDSQLPKDRFSAERLKGVDSTLKIQPAKLEDSAVYLCASSREGGRRLEQYFGPGTRLTVT.

The chain combines TRBV29-1 with TRBJ2-7, with a weak D call TRBD2 (6 bases). Trimming shortened V by 2 bases and J by 5 bases, and 16 bases separated the two germline ends. The germline V gene has CDR1 SQVTM and CDR2 ANQGSEA. The CDR3 consists of 14 residues. CDR3 region: CSVERGGNYHEQYF. The CDR3 DNA reads TGCAGCGTTGAACGGGGCGGGAACTACCACGAGCAGTACTTC.

CDR3 sequence: CASSLSVTGTGRFF. CDR3 nucleotides: TGTGCCAGCAGTTTGTCAGTAACCGGGACAGGGAGATTTTTT. The chain employs TRBV12-3 or TRBV12-4 and TRBJ1-4; 9 positions match TRBD1. The CDR3 spans 14 residues. V dropped 3 bases and J dropped 17; count of bases not matched to a gene: 13.

This clonotype turned up a few times. CDR3 DNA sequence: TGTGCCAGCAGCCTGGAGGCTAGCGGGACAACCTCCTACGAGCAGTACTTC. Translated: CASSLEASGTTSYEQYF. The rearrangement joins TRBV4-2 to TRBJ2-7; 9 nucleotides agree with TRBD2. The germline gives CDR1 LGHNA, CDR2 YNFKEQ. This CDR3 contains 17 residues. J was trimmed by 0 bases and V by 4 bases; bases with no gene match: 10.

The V call is TRBV2, the J call TRBJ2-3, with 8 bases that match TRBD2. The CDR3 covers 14 residues. CDR1 and CDR2 (germline): SNHLY, FYNNEI. V was pared by 6 bases and J by 6 bases, with 8 bases of the junction left unmatched. For the CDR3, the DNA is TGTGCCAGCAGAAAGCGGGAGTATTTGGATACGCAGTATTTT. It translates to CASRKREYLDTQYF.

In its sample, this clonotype was seen a few times. J is TRBJ1-6 and V is TRBV6-1; TRBD1 might be the D (5 bases). CDR1 is MNHNS and CDR2 is SASEGT in the germline V gene. V lost 7 bases and J lost 6, with 16 bases in between. This CDR3 contains 15 residues. The chain's CDR3 is CASNPGTSVNSPLHF. The CDR3 nucleotides are TGTGCCAGCAATCCCGGGACCTCCGTTAATTCACCCCTCCACTTT.

V gene TRBV14 combines with J gene TRBJ2-3, with TRBD2 matching 8 bases. CDR1 is SGHDN, CDR2 FVKESK, per germline. The CDR3 covers 14 residues. J lost 3 bases, V lost 7 bases, and 6 bases had no gene match. The CDR3 sequence: CASKLAEKTDTQYF. In nucleotides, the CDR3 is TGTGCCAGCAAACTAGCGGAAAAGACAGATACGCAGTATTTT.

The CDR3 coding sequence is TGCAGTGCTAGAAAAGCGGGACGGAACACCGGGGAGCTGTTTTTT. This codes for CSARKAGRNTGELFF. The chain combines TRBV20-1 with TRBJ2-2, with 7 bases lining up with TRBD2. This CDR3 comprises 15 residues. Germline V lookup: CDR1 DFQATT, CDR2 SNEGSKA (reference sequence). J lost 1 base, V lost 2 bases, and 4 bases had no gene match.

The table lists this clonotype with a few counts. The CDR3 here is CASSVAGGANTGELFF. DNA of the CDR3: TGTGCCAGCAGCGTAGCAGGGGGAGCGAACACCGGGGAGCTGTTTTTT. The chain joins TRBV9 to TRBJ2-2, with 7 bases matching TRBD1. The CDR3 loop spans 16 amino acids. Germline assignment: CDR1 SGDLS and CDR2 YYNGEE. Trimming took 0 bases from V and 0 from J; bases not matched to a gene: 2.

The chain employs TRBV6-2 or TRBV6-3 and TRBJ2-2; weak D call: TRBD1 (6 bases). Germline loops: CDR1 MNHEY, CDR2 SVGEGT. V lost 2 bases and J 0 bases, leaving 13 bases between the germline ends. CDR3 length equals 17 residues. CDR3 nucleotides: TGTGCCAGCAGTTACGGCAGGGGATCTGCGAACACCGGGGAGCTGTTTTTT. It yields the protein CASSYGRGSANTGELFF.

This clonotype was found many times. For the CDR3, the DNA is TGTGCCAGCAGCCTAAGTGTCCTAGCGTCATCAGAGACCCAGTACTTC. Translating it yields CASSLSVLASSETQYF. The gene calls are TRBV3-1 and TRBJ2-5; a weak D match, TRBD2 (6 bases). V shed 4 bases and J shed 4 bases, with 19 bases lying between them. The CDR3 runs to 16 residues. Germline V gene lookup returns CDR1 LGHDT and CDR2 YNNKEL (reference sequence).

This chain links TRBV11-2 with TRBJ2-5, with D uncertain. Trimming pared 1 base from V and 3 bases from J, leaving 12 bases between. Looked up from germline, CDR1 is SGHAT and CDR2 is FQNNGV. This CDR3 contains 15 residues. CDR3 bases: TGTGCCAGCAGCTTAGTGGCAGGTCGGGAAGAGACCCAGTACTTC. It encodes CASSLVAGREETQYF.

This chain links TRBV12-3 or TRBV12-4 with TRBJ2-7; D uncertain. The CDR3 covers 13 residues. V gave up 0 bases and J gave up 4 bases, with 7 bases separating them. This CDR3 reads CASSLAGWYEQYF. The CDR3 nucleotides read TGTGCCAGCAGTTTAGCGGGGTGGTACGAGCAGTACTTC.

This clonotype was picked up a small number of times. The CDR3 DNA follows: TGTGCCAGCCAGACAGGACTCACAGATACGCAGTATTTT. Translation: CASQTGLTDTQYF. The V and J genes are TRBV18 and TRBJ2-3, with D possibly being TRBD1 (6 bases). Trimming took off 8 bases at V and 2 bases at J, with 11 bases between the two ends. The CDR3 consists of 13 residues. CDR1 and CDR2 from the germline V gene are KGHSH and LQKENI. Using reference TRBV18 and TRBJ2-3 for the parts outside the CDR3, the full variable domain is NAGVMQNPRHLVRRRGQEARLRCSPMKGHSHVYWYRQLPEEGLKFMVYLQKENIIDESGMPKERFSAEFPKEGPSILRIQQVVRGDSAAYFCASQTGLTDTQYFGPGTRLTVL.

This clonotype has more than one count but fewer than ten. This chain connects TRBV29-1 to TRBJ1-1; D call uncertain. This CDR3 is 14 amino acids long. Germline V gene lookup returns CDR1 SQVTM and CDR2 ANQGSEA. Deletions cut 8 bases from V and 3 bases from J, with 19 bases between. CDR3 DNA: TGCAGCAGCGGACTTCTGAAAAAGGACACTGAAGCTTTCTTT. Protein: CSSGLLKKDTEAFF. Combining the CDR3 with reference TRBV29-1 and TRBJ1-1 gives the whole variable domain SAVISQKPSRDICQRGTSLTIQCQVDSQVTMMFWYRQQPGQSLTLIATANQGSEATYESGFVIDKFPISRPNLTFSTLTVSNMSPEDSSIYLCSSGLLKKDTEAFFGQGTRLTVV.

J is TRBJ2-3 and V is TRBV2; 13 bases agree with TRBD2. The CDR3 contains 16 residues. The germline gives CDR1 SNHLY, CDR2 FYNNEI. Germline trimming cut 4 bases from V and 5 bases from J; bases unmatched to any gene: 6. CDR3 sequence reads: CASSVRLAGGGDTQYF. DNA for the CDR3: TGTGCCAGCAGTGTCCGACTAGCGGGAGGTGGAGATACGCAGTATTTT. The full variable domain, with the rest looked up from reference TRBV2 and TRBJ2-3, is EPEVTQTPSHQVTQMGQEVILRCVPISNHLYFYWYRQILGQKVEFLVSFYNNEISEKSEIFDDQFSVERPDGSNFTLKIRSTKLEDSAMYFCASSVRLAGGGDTQYFGPGTRLTVL.

The sample holds a few counts of this clonotype. The chain carries TRBV20-1 and TRBJ1-1; unclear D gene. Deletions cut 6 bases from V and 10 bases from J, with 18 bases between. Per the germline V gene, CDR1 is DFQATT and CDR2 is SNEGSKA (reference sequence). This CDR3 contains 12 residues. This chain's CDR3 is CSARTLGVGAFF. In DNA, the CDR3 is TGCAGTGCCAGAACCCTTGGGGTGGGAGCTTTCTTT.

This clonotype was seen a few times. The chain links TRBV25-1 to TRBJ2-3, with D perhaps TRBD1 (6 bases). The CDR3 has 17 residues. Trimming shortened V by 2 bases and J by 6 bases, and 21 bases separated the two germline ends. Germline CDR1 is MGHDK and CDR2 is SYGVNS. This chain's CDR3 is CASSERVQGITGDTQYF. The DNA for the CDR3 is TGTGCCAGCAGTGAAAGAGTACAGGGTATCACAGGGGATACGCAGTATTTT.

A note on this clonotype: The junction departs from the called germline gene at one end, perhaps through a read error. The chain uses TRBV12-3 or TRBV12-4 and TRBJ2-1; 8 bases agree with TRBD2. The CDR3 is made up of 18 amino acids. The CDR3, as DNA: TGTGCCTGCAGTTTAGTGATATTGTGGGGACTAGATCACAATGAGCAGTTCTTC. This encodes CACSLVILWGLDHNEQFF.